Listed below are T cell receptor beta chains from one sample, sequenced in a study of graft-versus-host responses after intestinal transplantation. Their cognate antigens are unknown. Measured with immunoSEQ multiplex PCR; TCRdb has only the in-frame clones, and not every one. The table lists about 41,000 clones, approximately 95% of them singletons. Sample: unstimulated CD8+ T cells sorted from spleen or lymph node cells, taken before transplant. The receptors were sampled from a human donor who was the organ donor for an intestinal transplant. Each CDR3 is given with its conserved first and last residue. The D gene is left open where the match is weak.

v_gene: TRBV16; j_gene: TRBJ1-2; d_gene: -; CDR3nt: TGTGCCAGCAGCCAATGGGTACTAAGGACCTATGGCTACACCTTC; CDR3aa: CASSQWVLRTYGYTF
v_gene: TRBV27; j_gene: TRBJ2-7; d_gene: -; CDR3nt: TGTGCCAGCAGTTTAATCTCAGAGGACGAGCAGTACTTC; CDR3aa: CASSLISEDEQYF
v_gene: TRBV4-3; j_gene: TRBJ1-4; d_gene: -; CDR3nt: TGCGCCAGCAGCCAAGATAGCCAGGGGACCTCGGAAAAACTGTTTTTT; CDR3aa: CASSQDSQGTSEKLFF
v_gene: TRBV5-1; j_gene: TRBJ1-4; d_gene: -; CDR3nt: TGCGCCAGCAGCCTCGGGACGGCTTCTAATGAAAAACTGTTTTTT; CDR3aa: CASSLGTASNEKLFF
v_gene: TRBV27; j_gene: TRBJ2-2; d_gene: -; CDR3nt: TGTGCCAGCGGGGGGCTCTCCGGGGAGCTGTTTTTT; CDR3aa: CASGGLSGELFF
v_gene: TRBV4-2; j_gene: TRBJ1-2; d_gene: -; CDR3nt: TGTGCCAGCAGCCAAGGTTCTCCCTATGGCTACACCTTC; CDR3aa: CASSQGSPYGYTF
v_gene: TRBV29-1; j_gene: TRBJ2-7; d_gene: -; CDR3nt: TGCAGCGTTGAGGGGGGCCCCAGCTCCTACGAGCAGTACTTC; CDR3aa: CSVEGGPSSYEQYF
v_gene: TRBV5-6; j_gene: TRBJ2-3; d_gene: TRBD2; CDR3nt: TGTGCCAGCAGCTTGGATCAGCGGGGGGGCCCAGATACGCAGTATTTT; CDR3aa: CASSLDQRGGPDTQYF
v_gene: TRBV25-1; j_gene: TRBJ1-1; d_gene: TRBD1; CDR3nt: TGTGCCAGCAGTGGGCCGACCGGGACAGGGGATCATTCGGCTGAAGCTTTCTTT; CDR3aa: CASSGPTGTGDHSAEAFF
v_gene: TRBV10-2; j_gene: TRBJ2-7; d_gene: TRBD2; CDR3nt: TGCGCCAGCAGTGACGCAGCGGGACTGGCGGGGCATCACTATGAGCAGTACTTC; CDR3aa: CASSDAAGLAGHHYEQYF
v_gene: TRBV4-1; j_gene: TRBJ1-4; d_gene: TRBD1; CDR3nt: TGCGCCAGCAGCCGCGACAGGGGCGAAAAACTGTTTTTT; CDR3aa: CASSRDRGEKLFF
v_gene: TRBV14; j_gene: TRBJ1-6; d_gene: TRBD1; CDR3nt: TGTGCCAGCAGCCAAGGGAACAGGGGAGGGGATTCACCCCTCCACTTT; CDR3aa: CASSQGNRGGDSPLHF